This T cell receptor (beta chain) was obtained from a study of blood T cell repertoires in COVID-19. At the level of the study: Researchers got acute and convalescent COVID-19 samples from the United States, Italy and Spain. PBMCs, B-cell-depleted T cells, or T cells were the source of the cDNA or gDNA that made up the material.

This CDR3 comprises 18 residues. Germline lookup yields CDR1 SGHNT and CDR2 YENEEA. The junction had 8 bases not matched to a gene; V was cut back by 0 bases and J by 1 base. Seattle cases were enrolled at active infection and followed longitudinally. In the original analysis: Reference gene primer amplification gave estimated nucleated cell counts. Assay used: immunoSEQ multiplex PCR; TCRdb lists only in-frame clones, some missing. The V and J calls and the clone size are those of that table, but D and trimming were determined from the DNA. The data hold roughly 120,000 clones, with about nine tenths observed a single time.

This sequence joins TRBV11-3 and TRBJ2-2; 7 bases fit TRBD1. The TCR sequence derives from a man aged 55 to 70 with COVID-19, enrolled during active disease. Sequencing used peripheral blood. In DNA, the CDR3 is TGTGCCAGCAGCTTAGAACGGGACAGTTTTTTGAACACCGGGGAGCTGTTTTTT. It is translated as CASSLERDSFLNTGELFF.